The TCR beta chain under discussion was sequenced for a study of metastatic and nonmetastatic thyroid tumors (dated by TCRdb to 2018 to 2020). At the level of the whole study: For patients with malignant and with benign thyroid disease, the researchers compared repertoires between peripheral blood samples and tumor or nodule tissue samples.

The library was generated by PCR. Sequencing took place on an Illumina HiSeq 4000. The TCR beta-chain CDR3 region of each patient was profiled by high-throughput sequencing. The original pipeline was this. Drawing on CDR3 differences between clinicopathological groups, the researchers built a classifier meant to tell apart patients with distant-metastatic papillary thyroid cancer. The Shannon index was used to measure repertoire diversity, and the Morisita-Horn index was used to measure how similar tumor and blood repertoires were. The public reads were run again by TCRdb, first through fastp at Q25 and then through MiXCR, and only productive beta chains were kept. It is TCRdb's table, rather than the study itself, that gives the V and J calls and clone size. The sample data list some 93,000 clones, and roughly 12% of these were observed just once. The ten largest clonotypes hold over 9% of the sample.

None of the patients had been given any treatment before thyroid surgery. Using T-cell receptor beta sequencing, the researchers looked back retrospectively at clinical samples from patients, gathered between the early 2010s and the late 2010s. CDR1 is given as LNHDA and CDR2 as SQIVND, both from the germline V gene (reference sequence). Taken from cysteine to phenylalanine, the CDR3 has 18 residues. Of the read, only the CDR3 DNA is kept; its 54 bases are in frame from base 1. V and J are trimmed by 4 bases and 7 bases, and the gene matches miss 17 bases of the junction. General findings and caveats noted by the study authors: TCR beta diversity was reported as significantly higher in malignant tumors than in benign nodules, in both blood and tumor samples.

This clone was seen at least ten times. What this receptor recognizes is not known. No base quality values were provided; no much bigger clone lies one nucleotide off. Sequencing input: blood. The receptor's source is a female donor with papillary thyroid cancer or a benign thyroid nodule (not recorded which). Some clones in this sample may be carry-over from other donors' samples. Recombination joined TRBV19 with TRBJ2-1, and 9 bases in between align with TRBD1. The DNA is as follows: TGTGCCAGTAGTAGGTACAAAGGAGCCGGGACAGGGCTAAATGAGCAGTTCTTC. Translated, this is CASSRYKGAGTGLNEQFF. The full variable domain, with segments outside the CDR3 supplied by the reference TRBV19 and TRBJ2-1 proteins, appears as DGGITQSPKYLFRKEGQNVTLSCEQNLNHDAMYWYRQDPGQGLRLIYYSQIVNDFQKGDIAEGYSVSREKKESFPLTVTSAQKNPTAFYLCASSRYKGAGTGLNEQFFGPGTRLTVL.